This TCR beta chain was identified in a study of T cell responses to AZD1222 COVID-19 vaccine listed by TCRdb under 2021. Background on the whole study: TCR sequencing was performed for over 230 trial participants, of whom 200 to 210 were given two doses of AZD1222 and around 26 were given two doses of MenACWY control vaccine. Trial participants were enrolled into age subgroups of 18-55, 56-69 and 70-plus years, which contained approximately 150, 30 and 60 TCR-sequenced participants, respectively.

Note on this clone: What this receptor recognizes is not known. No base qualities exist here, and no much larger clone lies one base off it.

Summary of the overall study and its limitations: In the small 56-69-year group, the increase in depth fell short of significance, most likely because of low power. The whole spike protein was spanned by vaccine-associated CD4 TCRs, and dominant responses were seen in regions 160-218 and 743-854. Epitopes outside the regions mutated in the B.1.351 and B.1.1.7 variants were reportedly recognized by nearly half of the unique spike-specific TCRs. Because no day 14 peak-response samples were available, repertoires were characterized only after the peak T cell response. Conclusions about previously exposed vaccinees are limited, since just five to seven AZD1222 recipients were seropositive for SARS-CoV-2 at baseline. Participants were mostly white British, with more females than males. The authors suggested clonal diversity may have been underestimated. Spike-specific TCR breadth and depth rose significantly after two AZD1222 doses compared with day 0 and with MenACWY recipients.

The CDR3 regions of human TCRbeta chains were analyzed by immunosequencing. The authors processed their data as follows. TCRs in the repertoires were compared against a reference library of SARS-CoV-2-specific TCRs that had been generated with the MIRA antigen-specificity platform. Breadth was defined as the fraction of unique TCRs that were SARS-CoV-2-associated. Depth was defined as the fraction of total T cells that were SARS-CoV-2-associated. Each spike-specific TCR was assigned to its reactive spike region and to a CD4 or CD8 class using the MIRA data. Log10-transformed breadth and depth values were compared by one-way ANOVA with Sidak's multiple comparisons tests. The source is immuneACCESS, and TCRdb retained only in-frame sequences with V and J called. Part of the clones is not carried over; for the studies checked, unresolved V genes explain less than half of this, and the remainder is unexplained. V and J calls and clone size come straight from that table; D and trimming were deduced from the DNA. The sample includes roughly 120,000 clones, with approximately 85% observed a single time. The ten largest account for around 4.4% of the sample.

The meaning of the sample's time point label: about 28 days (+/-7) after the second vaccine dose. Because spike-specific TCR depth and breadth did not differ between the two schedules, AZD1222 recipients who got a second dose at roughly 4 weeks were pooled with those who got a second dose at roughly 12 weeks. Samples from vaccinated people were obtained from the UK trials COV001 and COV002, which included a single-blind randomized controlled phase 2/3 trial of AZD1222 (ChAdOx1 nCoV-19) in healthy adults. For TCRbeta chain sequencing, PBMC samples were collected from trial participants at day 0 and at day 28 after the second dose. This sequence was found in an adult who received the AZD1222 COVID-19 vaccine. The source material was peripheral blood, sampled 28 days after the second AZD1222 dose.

The sequenced DNA is TGTGCCTGCTTTCCTTCACGGACAGGGAAGGCTGAAGCTTTCTTT. The translation is CACFPSRTGKAEAFF. This chain is built from TRBV30 and TRBJ1-1; 8 central nucleotides agree with TRBD1. From the cysteine through the phenylalanine, the CDR3 covers 15 amino acids. CDR3 DNA only is kept here, 45 bases in frame from base 1. V trim: 6 bases; J trim: 6 bases; unmatched bases: 15. The germline V gene (reference sequence) supplies CDR1 GTSNPN and CDR2 SVGIG.